This T cell receptor (beta chain) was recorded in a study of blood T cell repertoires in COVID-19 (dated by TCRdb to the early 2020s). Study-level background: Samples from collaborators originated in the United States, Italy and Spain and spanned both the acute and convalescent phases of COVID-19. The material from the prospective study consisted of cDNA or gDNA derived from T cells, B-cell-depleted T cells, or PBMCs. Deeply sampled blood TCRbeta repertoires from subjects exposed to, actively infected with, or recovered from COVID-19 were included in the dataset. The repertoires were released in a freely available public database meant as a resource for research on the immune response to SARS-CoV-2. Samples came from the ongoing ImmuneRACE study (first 160 participants) plus 1,254 subjects from 6 global collaborators. A de-identified subject ID, COVID-19 status, age in years and sex were almost always included in the sample metadata. Where available, HLA class I and class II types were taken from metadata supplied by the sample provider and were not determined by assay-based typing.

Overall results and qualifications from the work: Clinical and demographic metadata were provided uncurated, with the amount varying by source and participant.

The collaborating institutions used their own protocols to collect whole blood in K2EDTA tubes. For TCRbeta analysis, collaborators shipped samples in one of three forms: frozen whole blood, isolated PBMCs, or DNA extracted from either of those sample types. The CDR3 spans 13 residues, from the cysteine through the phenylalanine. Only CDR3 DNA is held: 39 bases, read in frame from base 1. V is clipped by 0 bases and J by 6 bases, and the sequence between their germline boundaries is 6 bases long. The germline V gene (reference sequence) supplies CDR1 LGHDT and CDR2 YNNKEL. TCRbeta CDR3 regions were amplified from genomic DNA by means of the immunoSEQ Assay, a bias-controlled multiplex PCR. The published analysis was carried out like this. Nucleated cell counts per sample were estimated from amplification of reference gene primers within the assay. Sequence reads were collapsed and filtered to measure the absolute abundance of every unique TCRbeta CDR3 rearrangement. For each sample, productive Simpson clonality was calculated as the square root of Simpson's diversity index over productive rearrangements. The immuneACCESS repertoire file appears here via TCRdb, limited to in-frame rearrangements. These files lack a portion of the clones; in checked studies, under half of the deficit traces to unresolved V genes, and the cause of the others is not known. V, J and clone size reflect that table, while D and trimming were determined from the DNA. In all, the sample holds roughly 230,000 clones, and 70% to 90% of those were seen once. The top ten constitute around 0.97% of the sample.

This clone was seen a handful of times. The clone's antigen remains unknown. Per-base qualities were not stored, and no clone one base away is much larger. The sample was peripheral blood. This TCR came from a man aged 35 to 55 with acute or convalescent COVID-19. The sequence joins TRBV3-1 (or the pseudogene TRBV3-2) to TRBJ1-5; no D segment can be confidently identified. The CDR3: CASSQDSAQPQHF. The sequence in DNA is TGTGCCAGCAGCCAAGATAGCGCTCAGCCCCAGCATTTT.